The 29 T cell receptor beta chains below were found in one sample sequenced in a study of blood T cell repertoires in COVID-19. Assay used: immunoSEQ multiplex PCR; TCRdb lists only in-frame clones, some missing. Found here are some 220,000 clones, just under 85% of them singletons; the top ten hold roughly 4%. The specimen sequenced was peripheral blood. The receptors come from a man between 45 and 60 years old with acute or convalescent COVID-19.

Only a few counts were recorded for this clone. The gene calls are TRBV27 and TRBJ1-6, with TRBD1 identical over 11 bases. V was pared by 2 bases and J by 7 bases, with 4 bases of the junction left unmatched. From germline, CDR1 is MNHEY and CDR2 SMNVEV (reference sequence). This CDR3 has 16 amino acids. The CDR3 region is CASSLQGQGGNSPLHF. DNA of the CDR3: TGTGCCAGCAGTTTACAGGGACAGGGGGGAAATTCACCCCTCCACTTT.

The chain joins TRBV10-3 to TRBJ2-3; TRBD2 aligns across 8 bases. Germline-derived CDR1 and CDR2 are ENHRY and SYGVKD. V lost 10 bases to trimming and J lost 2 bases; unmatched junction nucleotides: 8. The CDR3 is 14 residues long. For the CDR3, the DNA is TGTGCCACGAAAACTAGCGGCCCCACAGATACGCAGTATTTT. Residues: CATKTSGPTDTQYF.

The chain combines TRBV6-5 with TRBJ1-2; 8 bases line up with TRBD1. The CDR3 has 14 amino acids. The V segment lost 6 bases and the J segment 4 bases; nucleotides outside the gene matches: 7. Germline V CDR1 and CDR2: MNHEY, SVGAGI. The CDR3 DNA reads TGTGCCAGCAGCAATCCAGGGGGCGGCTATGGCTACACCTTC. It translates to CASSNPGGGYGYTF.

The chain is built from TRBV10-2 and TRBJ1-5, with D perhaps matching TRBD1 (5 bases). CDR3 length: 14 residues. Germline CDR1 WSHSY, CDR2 SAAADI. Trimming stripped 3 bases from V and 7 bases from J, with 13 bases between. The CDR3 nucleotides are TGCGCCAGCAGTGATCTCGGGGGTGGGCAGCCCCAGCATTTT. Amino acids: CASSDLGGGQPQHF.

The gene calls are TRBV9 and TRBJ2-3; 10 bases are a match to TRBD2. The germline gives CDR1 SGDLS, CDR2 YYNGEE. The CDR3 runs to 15 residues. Trimming removed 4 bases from V and 6 bases from J; junction bases left unmatched: 8. Here the CDR3 DNA reads TGTGCCAGCAGCCAAATAGCGGGGGGCCTCGATACGCAGTATTTT. Its protein is CASSQIAGGLDTQYF.

The J gene is TRBJ2-3, the V gene TRBV24-1; 12 nucleotides agree with TRBD2. The CDR3 runs to 18 residues. V dropped 1 base and J dropped 5; count of bases not matched to a gene: 9. Germline CDR1 and CDR2: KGHDR and SFDVKD. CDR3 nucleotides: TGTGCCACCAGTGATTTTTCTCTAGCGGGAGGGGGGCAAGATACGCAGTATTTT. It translates to CATSDFSLAGGGQDTQYF.

V is TRBV11-2 and J is TRBJ1-6; 9 bases are a match to TRBD1. V gave up 5 bases and J gave up 10 bases; unmatched junction bases: 12. The length of the CDR3 is 16 residues. Germline CDR1 and CDR2: SGHAT and FQNNGV. CDR3 region: CASSPRTGAMGSPLHF. DNA of the CDR3: TGTGCCAGCAGCCCCCGGACAGGGGCAATGGGATCACCCCTCCACTTT.

The rearrangement joins TRBV4-1 to TRBJ2-1; maybe TRBD1 (6 bases). Per germline, CDR1 MGHRA and CDR2 YSYEKL. Trimming took off 0 bases at V and 0 bases at J, with 15 bases between the two ends. This CDR3 has 18 residues. DNA of the CDR3: TGCGCCAGCAGCCAAGAGAGGGGAACAGGGTACTCCTACAATGAGCAGTTCTTC. Protein product: CASSQERGTGYSYNEQFF.

The chain employs TRBV10-1 and TRBJ2-7, with D unclear. This CDR3 region has 13 residues. CDR1 and CDR2 from the germline V gene are WNHNN and SYGVQD (reference sequence). Trimming pared 4 bases from V and 0 bases from J, leaving 7 bases between. The CDR3 loop reads CASSGGSSYEQYF. CDR3 nucleotides: TGCGCCAGCAGTGGTGGCAGCTCCTACGAGCAGTACTTC.

This clone occurred a few times. The gene calls are TRBV15 and TRBJ1-5; D is undetermined. Per the germline V gene, CDR1 is LNHNV and CDR2 is YYDKDF (reference sequence). The length of the CDR3 is 15 residues. Trimming shortened V by 5 bases and J by 1 base, and 12 bases separated the two germline ends. CDR3 in amino acids: CATSGWGASNQPQHF. As DNA, the CDR3 is TGTGCCACCAGCGGTTGGGGAGCCAGCAATCAGCCCCAGCATTTT.

This rearrangement joins TRBV6-2 or TRBV6-3 to TRBJ1-1; D possibly corresponds to TRBD1 (6 bases). The CDR3 spans 15 residues. Trimming removed 1 base from V and 5 bases from J, with 14 bases in between. The germline V gene has CDR1 MNHEY and CDR2 SVGEGT. The CDR3 protein is CASSYWGSRGTEAFF. The CDR3 bases are TGTGCCAGCAGTTACTGGGGCAGTAGGGGGACTGAAGCTTTCTTT.

The chain carries TRBV5-4 and TRBJ2-1, with 7 bases identical to TRBD1. Germline V gene lookup returns CDR1 SGHNT and CDR2 YYREEE (reference sequence). This CDR3 is 14 amino acids long. Trimming removed 3 bases from V and 8 bases from J; junction bases left unmatched: 8. This CDR3 is CASSSQNRGHEQFF. CDR3 nucleotides: TGTGCCAGCAGCTCTCAAAACAGGGGCCATGAGCAGTTCTTC.

The J gene is TRBJ1-2, the V gene TRBV7-9; D may be TRBD1 (5 bases). This CDR3 has 15 residues. Looked up from germline, CDR1 is SEHNR and CDR2 is FQNEAQ (reference sequence). Trimming cost V 1 base and J 6 bases, with 15 bases left between them. In nucleotides, the CDR3 is TGTGCCAGCAGCTTAGAACAGGAAGTCGTTCATGGCTACACCTTC. This gives the protein CASSLEQEVVHGYTF.

The sample holds one count of this clone. J is TRBJ2-1 and V is TRBV4-1, with 8 bases matching TRBD2. Per the germline V gene, CDR1 is MGHRA and CDR2 is YSYEKL. This CDR3 has 16 residues. Losses at the gene ends were 1 base for V and 4 bases for J; bases not matched to a gene: 6. The CDR3 DNA reads as TGCGCCAGCAGCCAAGGGTTCGGGAGGGCTTACAATGAGCAGTTCTTC. Amino acid sequence: CASSQGFGRAYNEQFF.

The gene calls are TRBV2 and TRBJ2-3; TRBD2 matches at 12 bases. Germline loops: CDR1 SNHLY, CDR2 FYNNEI. CDR3 length equals 13 residues. Unmatched junction bases numbered 1, after V lost 8 bases and J lost 4 bases. CDR3 protein: CASRTSGADTQYF. The CDR3, as DNA: TGTGCCAGCCGGACTAGCGGGGCAGATACGCAGTATTTT.

This rearrangement joins TRBV18 to TRBJ1-4; TRBD1 matches 12 bases. Germline loops: CDR1 KGHSH, CDR2 LQKENI. Germline trimming cut 5 bases from V and 2 bases from J; bases unmatched to any gene: 6. The CDR3 consists of 17 residues. The CDR3 reads CASSNRDRGLTNEKLFF. Here the CDR3 DNA reads TGTGCCAGCTCAAACCGGGACAGGGGGCTTACTAATGAAAAACTGTTTTTT.

This clone turned up a few times. This chain connects TRBV7-9 to TRBJ1-2; 11 bases line up with TRBD1. The germline V gene has CDR1 SEHNR and CDR2 FQNEAQ (reference sequence). CDR3 length: 15 residues. The V gene end was trimmed by 1 base and the J gene end by 4 bases; junction bases not matched to a gene: 2. CDR3 protein: CASSLVGTGGYGYTF. In DNA form, the CDR3 reads TGTGCCAGCAGCTTAGTGGGGACAGGGGGCTATGGCTACACCTTC.

The V gene is TRBV7-2, the J gene TRBJ2-1; 10 bases line up with TRBD2. Germline V CDR1 and CDR2: SGHTA, FQGNSA. This CDR3 is 13 amino acids long. The V segment lost 5 bases and the J segment 13 bases; nucleotides outside the gene matches: 8. CDR3 coding DNA: TGTGCCAGCAGCGCGGCTAGCGGGGGTAAACAGTTCTTC. Translated: CASSAASGGKQFF.

This clone is a singleton in its sample. The V gene is TRBV10-3, the J gene TRBJ2-4; D is undetermined. Germline V CDR1 and CDR2: ENHRY, SYGVKD. Trimming took 10 bases from V and 3 from J, leaving 19 bases between them. The CDR3 totals 15 residues. CDR3 amino acids: CATGGVPLSKNIQYF. The CDR3 DNA reads TGTGCCACCGGCGGCGTACCCTTGAGCAAAAACATTCAGTACTTC.

The chain links TRBV15 to TRBJ1-2, with no clear D. Trimming left V 2 bases short and J 6 bases short, with 13 bases between. The CDR3 runs to 14 residues. CDR1 is LNHNV and CDR2 is YYDKDF in the germline V gene (reference sequence). In nucleotides, the CDR3 is TGTGCCACCAGCAGATCATCCATCGGAGATGGCTACACCTTC. Translation: CATSRSSIGDGYTF.

The V gene is TRBV3-1 (or the pseudogene TRBV3-2), the J gene TRBJ2-1; 14 bases map to TRBD2. After removal of 6 bases from V and 7 bases from J, the junction contained 8 bases not matched to a gene. CDR3 length: 16 residues. CDR1 and CDR2 (germline): LGHDT, YNNKEL (reference sequence). This CDR3 reads CASRTGTSGSYNEQFF. CDR3 nucleotide sequence: TGTGCCAGCAGGACCGGGACTAGCGGGAGTTATAATGAGCAGTTCTTC.

The chain couples TRBV23-1 to TRBJ1-5, with TRBD1 identical over 8 bases. TRBV23-1 is flagged as an ORF with uncertain function. Trimming at V came to 2 bases and at J to 4 bases, leaving 22 bases not matched to a gene. This CDR3 is 21 amino acids long. CDR3 residues: CASSQPNTGRQGAVPNQPQHF. CDR3 nucleotides: TGCGCCAGCAGTCAACCGAATACCGGGAGGCAGGGGGCTGTCCCAAATCAGCCCCAGCATTTT.

This clone was seen a single time. This chain links TRBV12-5 with TRBJ2-7; 9 bases align to TRBD1. CDR3 length: 16 amino acids. The V gene's germline CDR1 is LGHNT and CDR2 FRNRAP. The junction had 8 bases not matched to a gene; V was cut back by 5 bases and J by 0 bases. CDR3 sequence (DNA): TGTGCTAGTGGTGCGGGACAGGGAATGGGCTCCTACGAGCAGTACTTC. The encoded protein is CASGAGQGMGSYEQYF.

This clone was observed a handful of times. The chain is built from TRBV29-1 and TRBJ2-7, with D possibly being TRBD1 (6 bases). Germline CDR1 reads SQVTM; CDR2 reads ANQGSEA. The CDR3 loop spans 14 amino acids. Trimming pared 3 bases from V and 3 bases from J, leaving 15 bases between. The CDR3 sequence is CSVDGGRGNYEQYF. Here the CDR3 DNA reads TGCAGCGTTGATGGCGGTAGGGGGAACTACGAGCAGTACTTC.

V gene TRBV19 combines with J gene TRBJ1-2, with 8 positions matching TRBD1. The CDR3 is made up of 14 amino acids. V shed 4 bases, J shed 4 bases, and the junction held 5 bases outside the gene matches. The germline CDR1 and CDR2 sequences are LNHDA and SQIVND (reference sequence). The CDR3 DNA reads as TGTGCCAGTAGTACAAGACAGGGGCTCTATGGCTACACCTTC. As protein: CASSTRQGLYGYTF.

This chain links TRBV5-1 with TRBJ1-1, with 9 bases that match TRBD1. This CDR3 contains 14 residues. The germline V gene has CDR1 SGHRS and CDR2 YFSETQ. Unmatched junction bases numbered 3, after V lost 0 bases and J lost 6 bases. This chain's CDR3 is CASSLAGTGSEAFF. The CDR3 DNA follows: TGCGCCAGCAGCTTGGCCGGGACAGGGTCTGAAGCTTTCTTT.

V is TRBV13 and J is TRBJ2-7, with 9 nucleotides matching TRBD1. CDR3 length: 15 residues. Germline V lookup: CDR1 PRHDT, CDR2 FYEKMQ (reference sequence). V lost 1 base to trimming and J lost 4 bases; unmatched junction nucleotides: 5. The CDR3 here is CASSLEGQGRYEQYF. In DNA form, the CDR3 reads TGTGCCAGCAGCTTAGAGGGACAGGGAAGGTACGAGCAGTACTTC.

The chain links TRBV2 to TRBJ1-5; D might be TRBD1 (6 bases). V lost 4 bases to trimming and J lost 7 bases, with 11 bases between them. This CDR3 region has 13 residues. Germline V gene sequence: CDR1 SNHLY, CDR2 FYNNEI. In DNA, the CDR3 is TGTGCCAGCAGTGTGGGGGCTCGGCAGCCCCAGCATTTT. Translating it yields CASSVGARQPQHF.

In this sample, this clone turned up once. The chain recombines TRBV2 with TRBJ1-3; tentatively, D is TRBD1 (6 bases). The V gene's germline CDR1 is SNHLY and CDR2 FYNNEI. CDR3 length: 13 residues. With 9 bases removed from V and 2 bases from J, the gap between germline ends came to 11 bases. The CDR3 coding sequence is TGTGCCAGGGGGGGGCCCGCTGGAAACACCATATATTTT. It specifies CARGGPAGNTIYF.